These 15 T cell receptor beta chains originate from one sample sequenced in a study of T cells in Graves' hyperthyroidism and ophthalmopathy. TCR beta CDR3 regions were amplified from RNA. The HTBI primer set was used in a first-round RT-PCR of the TCR CDR3. TCRdb recomputed calls from the multiplex PCR reads with MiXCR, one row per CDR3 protein. The data contain 300,000 or so distinct CDR3 sequences, around 15% of them singletons. Sequencing was carried out using blood. All receptors derive from a woman aged 55 to 70 with Graves' ophthalmopathy.

This clonotype was observed many times. The CDR3 here is CASSFDSSYNEQFF. Here the CDR3 DNA reads TGCGCCAGCAGCTTTGACAGCTCCTACAATGAGCAGTTCTTC. V usage is TRBV5-1 and J usage is TRBJ2-1; D possibly corresponds to TRBD1 (5 bases). The germline CDR1 and CDR2 sequences are SGHRS and YFSETQ. Trimming took off 2 bases at V and 0 bases at J, with 6 bases between the two ends. The CDR3 totals 14 residues.

The table lists this clonotype with many counts. The chain joins TRBV28 to TRBJ2-5, with D tentatively TRBD1 (7 bases). There are 16 residues in the CDR3. In germline, CDR1 is MDHEN, CDR2 SYDVKM. V dropped 2 bases and J dropped 4 bases, with 17 bases sitting between them. The CDR3 nucleotides are TGTGCCAGCAGTTTACGAGGCAGGGGGACTTTAGAGACCCAGTACTTC. Translated: CASSLRGRGTLETQYF.

This clonotype was detected many times. The chain has TRBV7-9 and TRBJ2-3; TRBD2 matches 9 bases. J lost 7 bases, V lost 6 bases, and 23 bases had no gene match. The CDR3 is 19 amino acids. CDR1 is SEHNR, CDR2 FQNEAQ, per germline (reference sequence). The CDR3 bases are TGTGCCAGCAGTCAAAATCCTAGGGCTAGCGGGGCACTATCGCATACGCAGTATTTT. Protein: CASSQNPRASGALSHTQYF.

This clonotype was detected a few times. J is TRBJ2-2 and V is TRBV3-1, with D tentatively TRBD2 (5 bases). CDR3 size: 18 residues. Per germline, CDR1 LGHDT and CDR2 YNNKEL (reference sequence). Trimming took off 0 bases at V and 5 bases at J, with 19 bases between the two ends. CDR3 protein: CASSQDGPDWRGTGELFF. The CDR3 DNA sequence: TGTGCCAGCAGCCAAGATGGACCGGACTGGAGAGGTACCGGGGAGCTGTTTTTT.

The chain is built from TRBV6-5 and TRBJ2-1, with D perhaps matching TRBD2 (5 bases). The germline V gene encodes CDR1 MNHEY and CDR2 SVGAGI. The V gene lost 3 bases and the J gene lost 8 bases, with 11 bases spanning the gap. This CDR3 comprises 13 residues. The CDR3 here is CASSYPSSDEQFF. DNA for the CDR3: TGTGCCAGCAGTTATCCTAGCAGCGATGAGCAGTTCTTC.

The chain combines TRBV7-6 with TRBJ2-7, with D tentatively TRBD1 (7 bases). Germline CDR1 is SGHVS and CDR2 is FNYEAQ. V dropped 5 bases and J dropped 5 bases, with 16 bases sitting between them. The CDR3 has 14 amino acids. CDR3 sequence reads: CASSPRTGGNEQYF. CDR3 nucleotides: TGTGCCAGCAGCCCAAGGACAGGCGGGAACGAGCAGTACTTC.

CDR3 in amino acids: CASSPDDGPNTEAFF. The DNA of the CDR3 is TGTGCCAGCAGCCCAGATGACGGACCGAACACTGAAGCTTTCTTT. The chain has TRBV14 and TRBJ1-1, with unresolved D. The CDR3 has 15 residues. Germline V CDR1 and CDR2: SGHDN, FVKESK. Trimming removed 4 bases at V and 1 base at J, with 13 bases between. The entire variable domain, with the rest obtained from reference TRBV14 and TRBJ1-1, is as follows: EAGVTQFPSHSVIEKGQTVTLRCDPISGHDNLYWYRRVMGKEIKFLLHFVKESKQDESGMPNNRFLAERTGGTYSTLKVQPAELEDSGVYFCASSPDDGPNTEAFFGQGTRLTVV.

V usage is TRBV5-6 and J usage is TRBJ1-1; D gene unclear. V gave up 1 base and J gave up 1 base, with 8 bases separating them. This CDR3 is built from 14 residues. Germline lookup yields CDR1 SGHDT and CDR2 YYEEEE. CDR3 bases: TGTGCCAGCAGCTTGAGACTTAGGAACACTGAAGCTTTCTTT. Its translation: CASSLRLRNTEAFF.

This clonotype was seen ten or more times. The rearrangement uses TRBV11-2 and TRBJ2-6; 11 bases are shared with TRBD1. After removal of 5 bases from V and 10 bases from J, the junction contained 7 bases not matched to a gene. Per germline, CDR1 SGHAT and CDR2 FQNNGV. CDR3 length: 15 residues. The CDR3 protein is CASSAWTGGVNVLTF. For the CDR3, the DNA is TGTGCCAGCAGCGCCTGGACAGGGGGCGTGAACGTCCTGACTTTC.

This clonotype was observed at least ten times. The chain links TRBV5-1 to TRBJ1-6, with 8 bases identical to TRBD1. The CDR3 length is 15 residues. V was pared by 3 bases and J by 10 bases, with 9 bases of the junction left unmatched. Germline CDR1 SGHRS, CDR2 YFSETQ. The CDR3 DNA reads as TGCGCCAGCAGCTACGACAGGGGAGATCGATCACCCCTCCACTTT. It codes for CASSYDRGDRSPLHF. Together with reference TRBV5-1 and TRBJ1-6, the CDR3 gives the full variable domain: KAGVTQTPRYLIKTRGQQVTLSCSPISGHRSVSWYQQTPGQGLQFLFEYFSETQRNKGNFPGRFSGRQFSNSRSEMNVSTLELGDSALYLCASSYDRGDRSPLHFGNGTRLTVT.

This clonotype was detected many times. This rearrangement joins TRBV20-1 to TRBJ2-3; tentatively, D is TRBD1 (6 bases). The CDR3 contains 14 residues. Germline values: CDR1 DFQATT, CDR2 SNEGSKA (reference sequence). Trimming shortened V by 4 bases and J by 2 bases, and 13 bases separated the two germline ends. For the CDR3, the DNA is TGCAGTGCTAACCGGGACATCGACACAGATACGCAGTATTTT. Protein: CSANRDIDTDTQYF.

Remarks on this clonotype: Given a much more abundant clone one base away, this may be a read error. The chain combines TRBV6-9 with TRBJ2-3; TRBD1 is a possible D gene (5 bases). CDR1 and CDR2 (germline): MNHGY, SVAAGI. CDR3 length: 17 amino acids. Written as DNA, the CDR3 is TGTGCCAGCAGTTACCTCGGCGAGGACATTAGCACAGATATGCAGTATTTT. Amino acid sequence: CASSYLGEDISTDMQYF.

The chain carries TRBV20-1 and TRBJ2-2; 10 bases agree with TRBD2. The V gene's germline CDR1 is DFQATT and CDR2 SNEGSKA (reference sequence). The CDR3 length is 17 residues. With V trimmed by 3 bases and J by 1 base, 8 bases remained unmatched. CDR3 sequence (DNA): TGCAGTGCTAGTGGCCTAGCGGGGGCCCTGAACACCGGGGAGCTGTTTTTT. Amino acid sequence: CSASGLAGALNTGELFF.

The table lists this clonotype with a few counts. The CDR3 reads CASSLSSNEQFF. The DNA of the CDR3 is TGTGCCAGCAGCTTAAGCAGCAATGAGCAGTTCTTC. The chain links TRBV7-9 to TRBJ2-1; D is unclear. This CDR3 has 12 amino acids. Germline V gene lookup returns CDR1 SEHNR and CDR2 FQNEAQ (reference sequence). V lost 2 bases to trimming and J lost 6 bases, with 5 bases between them.

V gene TRBV19 combines with J gene TRBJ1-4; D not resolved. The CDR3 totals 14 residues. Germline V lookup: CDR1 LNHDA, CDR2 SQIVND (reference sequence). V lost 5 bases, J lost 6 bases, and 13 bases lay in between. CDR3 sequence reads: CASSPRAVYEKLFF. CDR3 bases: TGTGCCAGTAGTCCCCGAGCGGTATATGAAAAACTGTTTTTT.